The entry below describes one T cell receptor (beta chain). Enrollment of patients from Seattle took place during active infection, with longitudinal follow-up. TCRdb's table, derived via immunoSEQ multiplex PCR, lists solely in-frame clones and lacks some. The repertoire consists of some 130,000 clones, with over 85% occurring once and the leading ten covering approximately 5%. Trimming cost V 8 bases and J 2 bases, with 7 bases left between them. The CDR3 has 13 residues. This sample stems from a study of blood T cell repertoires in COVID-19. The gene calls are TRBV12-3 or TRBV12-4 and TRBJ2-6, with D hard to call. Input material: peripheral blood. The receptor was derived from a man aged 55 to 69 with COVID-19, enrolled during active disease. The CDR3 region is CASSQTGANVLTF. CDR3 DNA: TGTGCCAGCTCCCAAACTGGGGCCAACGTCCTGACTTTC.